This TCR beta chain was obtained from a study of T cells expressing NK-cell markers. Whole-study findings and limits: These clonotypes also led the CD3+CD56-NKG2C+ fraction in a few donors.

Comment on this clonotype: No antigen is known for it.

The V gene's germline CDR1 is MNHEY and CDR2 SVGAGI. The CDR3 contains 14 residues. Using the 5' RACE reads, TCRdb records one entry per CDR3 protein without DNA. The table for this sample gives about 430,000 distinct CDR3 sequences. The source is a woman in her forties or fifties in good health. The sample taken for sequencing was blood T cells: a sorted CD56 or NKG2C T cell subset, CD4+ or CD8+ T cells, or bulk PBMC T cells (not recorded which). The genes are TRBV6-5 and TRBJ2-7; TCRdb lists TRBD1, though no DNA is available to test this call. CDR3: CASSYTGTPYEQYF.